The rows below give T cell receptor beta chains drawn from one sample of a study of CDR3 diversity in severe acne. TCRdb re-called the PCR reads with MiXCR, one entry per CDR3 protein. The sample has about 97,000 distinct CDR3 sequences; approximately 47% are singletons. Specimen: blood. The receptors here all came from a male donor with acne. Each CDR3 is given with its conserved first and last residue.

v_gene	j_gene	CDR3aa
TRBV7-3	TRBJ2-3	CASSAKGQLDTQYF
TRBV20-1	TRBJ2-7	CSARLAGLAYEQYF
TRBV15	TRBJ2-7	CATSVRQGKNEQYF
TRBV11-2	TRBJ1-4	CASSLRGTNEKLFF
TRBV24-1	TRBJ2-2	CATSAEGGSGELFF
TRBV20-1	TRBJ2-2	CSARQSGGRELFF
TRBV20-1	TRBJ1-5	CSARRGGNQPQHF
TRBV29-1	TRBJ2-3	CSLRAGGRADTQYF
TRBV7-6	TRBJ2-1	CASSLAGLAGDNEQFF
TRBV20-1	TRBJ2-5	CSASALRWQETQYF
TRBV9	TRBJ2-2	CASSVEGGQTGELFF
TRBV25-1	TRBJ2-5	CASSPTASQETQYF
TRBV5-6	TRBJ2-7	CAGGLAGSYEQYF
TRBV7-9	TRBJ2-7	CASSLGGQGAYEQYF
TRBV7-2	TRBJ2-3	CASSWEGGLTDTQYF